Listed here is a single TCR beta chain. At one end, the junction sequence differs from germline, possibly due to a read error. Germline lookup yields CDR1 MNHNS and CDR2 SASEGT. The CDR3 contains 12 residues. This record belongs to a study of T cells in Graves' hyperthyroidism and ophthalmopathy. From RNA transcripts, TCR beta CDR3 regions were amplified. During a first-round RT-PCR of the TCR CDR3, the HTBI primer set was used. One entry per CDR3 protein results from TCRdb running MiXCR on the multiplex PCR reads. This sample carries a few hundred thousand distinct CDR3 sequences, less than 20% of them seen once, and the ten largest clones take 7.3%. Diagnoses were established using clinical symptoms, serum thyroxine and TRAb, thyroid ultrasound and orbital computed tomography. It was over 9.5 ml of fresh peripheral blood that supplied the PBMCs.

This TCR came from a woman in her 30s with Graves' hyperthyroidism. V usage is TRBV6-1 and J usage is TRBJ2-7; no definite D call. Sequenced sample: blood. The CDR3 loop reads CAGSLSLTEQYF. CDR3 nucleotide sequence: TGTGCCGGCAGCCTCAGTCTTACCGAGCAGTACTTC.